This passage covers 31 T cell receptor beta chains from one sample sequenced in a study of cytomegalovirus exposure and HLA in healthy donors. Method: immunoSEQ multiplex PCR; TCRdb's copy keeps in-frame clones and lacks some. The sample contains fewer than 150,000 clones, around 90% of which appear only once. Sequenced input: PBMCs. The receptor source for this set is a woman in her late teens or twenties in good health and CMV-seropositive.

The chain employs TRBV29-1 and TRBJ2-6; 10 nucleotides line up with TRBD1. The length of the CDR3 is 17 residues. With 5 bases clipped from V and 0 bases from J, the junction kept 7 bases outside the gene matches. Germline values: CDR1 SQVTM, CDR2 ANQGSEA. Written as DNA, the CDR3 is TGCAGCGTTTACGGGGGACAGGGGACCTCTGGGGCCAACGTCCTGACTTTC. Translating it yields CSVYGGQGTSGANVLTF. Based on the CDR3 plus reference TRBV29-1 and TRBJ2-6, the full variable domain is SAVISQKPSRDICQRGTSLTIQCQVDSQVTMMFWYRQQPGQSLTLIATANQGSEATYESGFVIDKFPISRPNLTFSTLTVSNMSPEDSSIYLCSVYGGQGTSGANVLTFGAGSRLTVL.

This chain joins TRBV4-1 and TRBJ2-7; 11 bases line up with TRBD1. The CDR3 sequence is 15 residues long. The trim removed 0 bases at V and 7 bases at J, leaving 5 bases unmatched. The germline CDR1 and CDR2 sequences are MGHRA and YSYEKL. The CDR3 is CASSQDRDRGSEQYF. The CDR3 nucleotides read TGCGCCAGCAGCCAAGACCGGGACAGGGGGAGTGAGCAGTACTTC.

The CDR3 DNA reads TGTGCCAGCAGCTTACGTGCGGAAGAGACCCAGTACTTC. This sequence encodes CASSLRAEETQYF. The chain joins TRBV11-3 to TRBJ2-5; D not certain. This CDR3 spans 13 amino acids. V was pared by 2 bases and J by 3 bases, with 7 bases between. Germline lookup yields CDR1 SGHNT and CDR2 YENEEA. The full variable domain, rest sourced from reference TRBV11-3 and TRBJ2-5, is EAGVVQSPRYKIIEKKQPVAFWCNPISGHNTLYWYLQNLGQGPELLIRYENEEAVDDSQLPKDRFSAERLKGVDSTLKIQPAELGDSAVYLCASSLRAEETQYFGPGTRLLVL.

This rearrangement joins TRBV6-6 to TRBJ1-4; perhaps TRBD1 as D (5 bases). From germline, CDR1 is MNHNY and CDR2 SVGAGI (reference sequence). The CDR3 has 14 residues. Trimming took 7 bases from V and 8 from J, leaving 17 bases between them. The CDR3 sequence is CASTGGSIGEKLFF. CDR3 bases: TGTGCCAGCACCGGGGGTAGCATAGGGGAAAAACTGTTTTTT.

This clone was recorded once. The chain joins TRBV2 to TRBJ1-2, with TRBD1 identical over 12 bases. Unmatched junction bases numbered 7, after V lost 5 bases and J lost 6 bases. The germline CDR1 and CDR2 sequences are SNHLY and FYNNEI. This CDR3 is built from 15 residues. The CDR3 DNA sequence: TGTGCCAGCAGTTCAGCCGGGACAGGGGGCGATGGCTACACCTTC. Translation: CASSSAGTGGDGYTF.

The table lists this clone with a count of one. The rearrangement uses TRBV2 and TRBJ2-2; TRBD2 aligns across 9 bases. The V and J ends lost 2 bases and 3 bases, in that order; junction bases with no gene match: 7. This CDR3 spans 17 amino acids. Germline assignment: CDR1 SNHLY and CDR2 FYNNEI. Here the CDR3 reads CASSERLAGGYTGELFF. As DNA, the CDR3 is TGTGCCAGCAGTGAAAGATTGGCGGGGGGGTACACCGGGGAGCTGTTTTTT.

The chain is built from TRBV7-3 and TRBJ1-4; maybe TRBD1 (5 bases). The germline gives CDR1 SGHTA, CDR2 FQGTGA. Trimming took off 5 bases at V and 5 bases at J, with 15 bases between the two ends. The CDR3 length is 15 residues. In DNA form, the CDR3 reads TGTGCCAGCAGCCGCCAGGGCACTATCAATGAAAAACTGTTTTTT. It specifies CASSRQGTINEKLFF.

CDR3: CASIARGYNEQFF. The CDR3, as DNA: TGTGCCAGCATTGCGAGGGGGTACAATGAGCAGTTCTTC. The chain recombines TRBV25-1 with TRBJ2-1, with D tentatively TRBD1 (6 bases). Per germline, CDR1 MGHDK and CDR2 SYGVNS. Trimming removed 7 bases from V and 4 bases from J, with 11 bases in between. The CDR3 spans 13 residues.

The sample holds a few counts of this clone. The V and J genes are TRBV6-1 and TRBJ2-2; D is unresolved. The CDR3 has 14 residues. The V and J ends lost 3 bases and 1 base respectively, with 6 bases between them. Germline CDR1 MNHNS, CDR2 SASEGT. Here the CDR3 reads CASSDGGNTGELFF. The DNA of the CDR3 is TGTGCCAGCAGTGATGGCGGGAACACCGGGGAGCTGTTTTTT.

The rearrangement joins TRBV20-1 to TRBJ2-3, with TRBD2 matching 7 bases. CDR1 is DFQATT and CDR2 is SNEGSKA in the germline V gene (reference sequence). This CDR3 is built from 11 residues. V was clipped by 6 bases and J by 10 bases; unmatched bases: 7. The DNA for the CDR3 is TGCAGTGCGCCGACGGGACTATCGCAGTATTTT. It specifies CSAPTGLSQYF.

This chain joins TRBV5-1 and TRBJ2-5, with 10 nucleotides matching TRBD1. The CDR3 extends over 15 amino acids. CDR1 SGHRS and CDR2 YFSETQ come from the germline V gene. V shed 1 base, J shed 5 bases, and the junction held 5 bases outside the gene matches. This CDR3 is CASSLRDRGEETQYF. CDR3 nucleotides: TGCGCCAGCAGCTTGAGGGACAGGGGAGAGGAGACCCAGTACTTC.

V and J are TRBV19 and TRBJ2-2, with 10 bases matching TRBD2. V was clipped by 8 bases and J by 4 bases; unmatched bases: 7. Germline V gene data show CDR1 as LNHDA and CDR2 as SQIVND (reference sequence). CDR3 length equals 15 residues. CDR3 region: CASGSGLASTGELFF. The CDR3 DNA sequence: TGTGCCAGTGGGTCGGGACTAGCGTCCACCGGGGAGCTGTTTTTT. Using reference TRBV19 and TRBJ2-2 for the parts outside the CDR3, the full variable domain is DGGITQSPKYLFRKEGQNVTLSCEQNLNHDAMYWYRQDPGQGLRLIYYSQIVNDFQKGDIAEGYSVSREKKESFPLTVTSAQKNPTAFYLCASGSGLASTGELFFGEGSRLTVL.

CDR3 nucleotide sequence: TGTGCCAGCAGCTTGTGGGGCGGTAACACAGATACGCAGTATTTT. This gives the protein CASSLWGGNTDTQYF. This sequence joins TRBV5-4 and TRBJ2-3, with a weak D call TRBD1 (5 bases). This CDR3 contains 15 residues. V lost 1 base and J 2 bases, leaving 11 bases between the germline ends. The germline gives CDR1 SGHNT, CDR2 YYREEE (reference sequence).

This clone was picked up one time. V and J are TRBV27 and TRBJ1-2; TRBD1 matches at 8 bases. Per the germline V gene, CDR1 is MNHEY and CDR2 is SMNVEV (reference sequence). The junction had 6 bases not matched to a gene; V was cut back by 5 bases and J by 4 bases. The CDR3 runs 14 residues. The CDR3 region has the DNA TGTGCCAGCAGTCCCGGGACAGGAGTCTATGGCTACACCTTC. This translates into CASSPGTGVYGYTF.

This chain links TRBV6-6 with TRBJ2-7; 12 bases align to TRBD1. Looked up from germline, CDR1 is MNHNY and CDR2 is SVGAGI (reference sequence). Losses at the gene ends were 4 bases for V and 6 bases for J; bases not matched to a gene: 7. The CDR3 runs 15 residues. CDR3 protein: CASSLGTGGVSEQYF. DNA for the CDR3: TGTGCCAGCAGTTTGGGGACAGGGGGCGTCTCCGAGCAGTACTTC.

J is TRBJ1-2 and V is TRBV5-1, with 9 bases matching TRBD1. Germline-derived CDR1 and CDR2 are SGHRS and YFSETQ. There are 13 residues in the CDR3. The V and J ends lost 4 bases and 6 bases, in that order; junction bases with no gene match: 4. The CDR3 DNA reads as TGCGCCAGCAGCCCGGGACAGGGTGATGGCTACACCTTC. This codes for CASSPGQGDGYTF.

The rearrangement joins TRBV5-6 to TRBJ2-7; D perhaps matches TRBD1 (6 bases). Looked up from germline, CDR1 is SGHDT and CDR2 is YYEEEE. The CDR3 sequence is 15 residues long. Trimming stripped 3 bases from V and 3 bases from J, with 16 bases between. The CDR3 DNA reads TGTGCCAGCAGCTCGACAGGAGGCTCCCTCTACGAGCAGTACTTC. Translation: CASSSTGGSLYEQYF.

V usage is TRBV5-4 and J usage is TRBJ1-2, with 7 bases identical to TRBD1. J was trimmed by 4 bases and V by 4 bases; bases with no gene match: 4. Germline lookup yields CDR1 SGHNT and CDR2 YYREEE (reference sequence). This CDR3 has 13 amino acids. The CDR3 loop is CASSLTGSYGYTF. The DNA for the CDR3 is TGTGCCAGCAGCCTGACAGGGTCCTATGGCTACACCTTC.

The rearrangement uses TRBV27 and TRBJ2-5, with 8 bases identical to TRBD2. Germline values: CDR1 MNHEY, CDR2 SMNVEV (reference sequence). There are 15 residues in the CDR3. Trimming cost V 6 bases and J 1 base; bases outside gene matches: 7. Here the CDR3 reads CASRMRGALQETQYF. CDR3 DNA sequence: TGTGCCAGCAGGATGCGGGGGGCCCTCCAAGAGACCCAGTACTTC.

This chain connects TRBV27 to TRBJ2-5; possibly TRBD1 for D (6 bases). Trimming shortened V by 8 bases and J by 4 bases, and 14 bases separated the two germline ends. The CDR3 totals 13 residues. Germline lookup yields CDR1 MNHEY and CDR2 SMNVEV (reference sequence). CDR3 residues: CASGGQGSETQYF. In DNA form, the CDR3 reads TGTGCCAGCGGGGGACAAGGGTCAGAGACCCAGTACTTC.

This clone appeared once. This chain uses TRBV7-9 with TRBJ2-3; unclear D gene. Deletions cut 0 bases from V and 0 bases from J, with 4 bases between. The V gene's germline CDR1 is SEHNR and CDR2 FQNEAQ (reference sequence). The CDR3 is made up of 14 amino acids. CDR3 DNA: TGTGCCAGCAGCTTAGCATCGAGCACAGATACGCAGTATTTT. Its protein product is CASSLASSTDTQYF.

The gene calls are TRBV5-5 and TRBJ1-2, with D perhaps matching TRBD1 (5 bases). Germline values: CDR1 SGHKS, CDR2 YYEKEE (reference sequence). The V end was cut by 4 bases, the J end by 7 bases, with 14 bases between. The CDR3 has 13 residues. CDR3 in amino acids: CASSPADRLGYTF. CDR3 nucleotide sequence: TGTGCCAGCAGCCCCGCCGACAGACTTGGCTACACCTTC.

CDR3 nucleotides: TGCAGTGCTAGAGATATAAGGGGTCTGTACTTC. This sequence encodes CSARDIRGLYF. This chain connects TRBV20-1 to TRBJ2-7; TRBD1 might be the D (5 bases). CDR1 and CDR2 (germline): DFQATT, SNEGSKA (reference sequence). The CDR3 runs 11 residues. Between the trimmed V and J ends, which lost 0 bases and 12 bases, there was a span of 12 bases.

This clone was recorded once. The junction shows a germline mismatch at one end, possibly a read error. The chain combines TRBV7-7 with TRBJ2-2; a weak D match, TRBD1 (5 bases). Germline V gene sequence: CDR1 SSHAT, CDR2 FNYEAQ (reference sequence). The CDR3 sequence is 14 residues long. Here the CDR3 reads CASSRDRNTGELFF. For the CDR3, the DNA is TGTGCTAGCAGCCGTGACAGGAACACCGGGGAGCTGTTTTTT.

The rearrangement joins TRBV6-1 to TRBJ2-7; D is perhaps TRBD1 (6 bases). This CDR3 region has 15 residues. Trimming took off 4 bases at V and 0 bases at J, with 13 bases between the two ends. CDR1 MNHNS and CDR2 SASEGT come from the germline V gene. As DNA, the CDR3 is TGTGCCAGCAGTGCAGTAGGGGGACGCTCCTACGAGCAGTACTTC. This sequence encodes CASSAVGGRSYEQYF.

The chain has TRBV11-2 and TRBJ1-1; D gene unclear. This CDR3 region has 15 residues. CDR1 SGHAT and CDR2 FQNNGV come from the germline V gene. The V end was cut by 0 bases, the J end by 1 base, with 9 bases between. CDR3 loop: CASSLDLRGNTEAFF. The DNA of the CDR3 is TGTGCCAGCAGCTTAGATCTGAGAGGGAACACTGAAGCTTTCTTT. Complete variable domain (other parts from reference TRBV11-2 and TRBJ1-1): EAGVAQSPRYKIIEKRQSVAFWCNPISGHATLYWYQQILGQGPKLLIQFQNNGVVDDSQLPKDRFSAERLKGVDSTLKIQPAKLEDSAVYLCASSLDLRGNTEAFFGQGTRLTVV.

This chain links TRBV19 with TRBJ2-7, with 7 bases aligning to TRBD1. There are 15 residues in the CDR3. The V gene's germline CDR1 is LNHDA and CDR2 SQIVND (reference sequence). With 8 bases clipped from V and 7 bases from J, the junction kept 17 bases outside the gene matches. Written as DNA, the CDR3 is TGTGCCAGTGGGAACGAGGGGGCCGGAGTGAGAGAGCAGTACTTC. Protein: CASGNEGAGVREQYF.

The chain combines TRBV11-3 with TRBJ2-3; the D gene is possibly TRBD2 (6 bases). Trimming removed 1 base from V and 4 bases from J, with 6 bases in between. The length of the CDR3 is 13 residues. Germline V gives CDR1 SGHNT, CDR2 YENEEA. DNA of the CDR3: TGTGCCAGCAGCTTAGGGGAGGCAGATACGCAGTATTTT. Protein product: CASSLGEADTQYF.

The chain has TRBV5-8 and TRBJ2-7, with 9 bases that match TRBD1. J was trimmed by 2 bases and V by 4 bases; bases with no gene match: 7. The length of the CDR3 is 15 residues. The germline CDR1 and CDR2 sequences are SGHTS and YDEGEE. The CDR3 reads CASSKGTGLTYEQYF. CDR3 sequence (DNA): TGTGCCAGCAGCAAAGGGACAGGGCTTACCTACGAGCAGTACTTC.

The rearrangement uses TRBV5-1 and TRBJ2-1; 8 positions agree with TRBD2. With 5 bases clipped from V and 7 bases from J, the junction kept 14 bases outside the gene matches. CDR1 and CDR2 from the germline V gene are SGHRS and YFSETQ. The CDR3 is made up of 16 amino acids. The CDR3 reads CASRKSTAGAQNEQFF. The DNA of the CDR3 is TGCGCCAGCAGAAAATCTACAGCGGGAGCACAGAATGAGCAGTTCTTC.

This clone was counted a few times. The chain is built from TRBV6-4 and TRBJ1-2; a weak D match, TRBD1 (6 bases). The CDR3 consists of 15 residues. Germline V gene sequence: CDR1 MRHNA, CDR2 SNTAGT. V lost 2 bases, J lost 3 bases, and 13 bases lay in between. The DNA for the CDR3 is TGTGCCAGCAGTGACCGCTGGGACACCGACTATGGCTACACCTTC. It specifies CASSDRWDTDYGYTF.